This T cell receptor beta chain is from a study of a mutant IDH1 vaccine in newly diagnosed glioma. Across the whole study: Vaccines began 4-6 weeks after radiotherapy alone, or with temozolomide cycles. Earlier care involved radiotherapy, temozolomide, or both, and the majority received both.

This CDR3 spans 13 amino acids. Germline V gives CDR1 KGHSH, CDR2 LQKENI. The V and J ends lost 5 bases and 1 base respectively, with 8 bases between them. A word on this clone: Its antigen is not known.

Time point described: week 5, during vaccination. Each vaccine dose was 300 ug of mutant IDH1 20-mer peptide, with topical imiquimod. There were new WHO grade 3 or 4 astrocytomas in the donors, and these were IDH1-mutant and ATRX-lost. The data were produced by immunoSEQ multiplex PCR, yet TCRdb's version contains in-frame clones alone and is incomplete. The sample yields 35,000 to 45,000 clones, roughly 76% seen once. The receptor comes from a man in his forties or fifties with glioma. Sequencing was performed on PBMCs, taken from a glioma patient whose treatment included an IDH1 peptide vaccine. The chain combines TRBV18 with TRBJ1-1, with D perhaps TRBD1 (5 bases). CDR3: CASSSGTNTEAFF. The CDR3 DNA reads TGTGCCAGCTCATCCGGGACGAACACTGAAGCTTTCTTT.